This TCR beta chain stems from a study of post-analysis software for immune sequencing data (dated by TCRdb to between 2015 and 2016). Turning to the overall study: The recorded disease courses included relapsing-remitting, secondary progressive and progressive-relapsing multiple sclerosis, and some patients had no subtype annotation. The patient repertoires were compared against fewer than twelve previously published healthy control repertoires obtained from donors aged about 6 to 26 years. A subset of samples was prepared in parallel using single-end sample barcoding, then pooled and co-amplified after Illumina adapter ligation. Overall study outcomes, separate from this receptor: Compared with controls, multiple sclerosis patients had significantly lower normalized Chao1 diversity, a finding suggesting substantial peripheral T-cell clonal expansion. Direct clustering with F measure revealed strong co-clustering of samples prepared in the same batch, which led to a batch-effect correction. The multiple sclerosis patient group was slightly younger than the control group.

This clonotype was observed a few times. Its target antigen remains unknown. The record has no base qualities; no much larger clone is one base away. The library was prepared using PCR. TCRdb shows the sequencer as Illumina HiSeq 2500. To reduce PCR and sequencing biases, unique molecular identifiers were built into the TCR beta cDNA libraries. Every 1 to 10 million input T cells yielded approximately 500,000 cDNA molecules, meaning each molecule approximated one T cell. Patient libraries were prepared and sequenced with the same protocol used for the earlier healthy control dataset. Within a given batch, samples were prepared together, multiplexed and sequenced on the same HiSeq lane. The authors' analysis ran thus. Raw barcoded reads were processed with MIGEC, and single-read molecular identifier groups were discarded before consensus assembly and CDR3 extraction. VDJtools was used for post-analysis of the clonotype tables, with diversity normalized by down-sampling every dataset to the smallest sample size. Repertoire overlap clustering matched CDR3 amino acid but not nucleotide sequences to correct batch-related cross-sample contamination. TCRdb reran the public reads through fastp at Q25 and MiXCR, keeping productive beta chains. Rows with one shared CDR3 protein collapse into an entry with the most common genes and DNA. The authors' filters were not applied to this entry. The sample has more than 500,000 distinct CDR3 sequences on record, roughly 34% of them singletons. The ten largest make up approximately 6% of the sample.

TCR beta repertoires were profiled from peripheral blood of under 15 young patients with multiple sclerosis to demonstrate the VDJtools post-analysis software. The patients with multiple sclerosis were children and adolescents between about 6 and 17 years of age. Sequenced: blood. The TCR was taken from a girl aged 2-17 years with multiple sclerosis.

Read as DNA, the sequence is TGTGCCACCCAACCCCAGGGCAGCCCTAGGAGGGCGCAGTATTTT. It translates as CATQPQGSPRRAQYF. Rearrangement joined TRBV27 to TRBJ2-3; the D segment could be TRBD2, given 6 matching bases. Relative to germline, V is 10 bases shorter and J is 10 bases shorter, with 27 bases between their ends. Taken from the germline V gene (reference sequence), the CDR1 and CDR2 loops are MNHEY and SMNVEV. Measured from the cysteine to the phenylalanine, the CDR3 is 15 residues long. Only the CDR3 DNA is retained, 45 bases long and in frame from the first base.